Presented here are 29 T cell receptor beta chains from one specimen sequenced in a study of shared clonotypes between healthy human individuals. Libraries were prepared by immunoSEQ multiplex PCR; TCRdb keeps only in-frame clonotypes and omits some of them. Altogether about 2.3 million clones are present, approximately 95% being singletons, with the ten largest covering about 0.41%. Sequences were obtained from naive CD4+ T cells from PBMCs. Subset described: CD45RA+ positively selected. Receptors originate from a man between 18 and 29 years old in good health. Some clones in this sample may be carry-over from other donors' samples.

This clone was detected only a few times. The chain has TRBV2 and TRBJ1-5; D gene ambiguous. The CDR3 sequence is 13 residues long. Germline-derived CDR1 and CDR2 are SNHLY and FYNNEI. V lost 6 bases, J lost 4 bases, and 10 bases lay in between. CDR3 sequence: CASRPQLNQPQHF. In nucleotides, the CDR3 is TGTGCCAGCAGGCCCCAGTTGAATCAGCCCCAGCATTTT.

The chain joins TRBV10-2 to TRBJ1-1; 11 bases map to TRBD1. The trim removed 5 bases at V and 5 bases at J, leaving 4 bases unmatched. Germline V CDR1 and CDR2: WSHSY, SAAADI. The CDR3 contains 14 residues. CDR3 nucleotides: TGCGCCAGCAGTCTCGGACAGGGGGCTACTGAAGCTTTCTTT. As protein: CASSLGQGATEAFF.

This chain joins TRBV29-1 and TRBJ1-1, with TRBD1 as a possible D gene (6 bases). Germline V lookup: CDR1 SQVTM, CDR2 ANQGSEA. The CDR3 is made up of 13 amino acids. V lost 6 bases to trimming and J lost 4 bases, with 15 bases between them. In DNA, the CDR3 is TGCAGCGTCCCACAGGGCTGGGGCACTGAAGCTTTCTTT. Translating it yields CSVPQGWGTEAFF.

CDR3 in amino acids: CASSPGGTTPVTDTQYF. For the CDR3, the DNA is TGTGCCAGCAGCCCGGGGGGGACTACTCCGGTTACAGATACGCAGTATTTT. The V gene is TRBV7-9, the J gene TRBJ2-3, with 8 bases identical to TRBD2. Trimming at V came to 5 bases and at J to 3 bases, leaving 13 bases not matched to a gene. CDR1 and CDR2 from the germline V gene are SEHNR and FQNEAQ (reference sequence). The CDR3 contains 17 residues.

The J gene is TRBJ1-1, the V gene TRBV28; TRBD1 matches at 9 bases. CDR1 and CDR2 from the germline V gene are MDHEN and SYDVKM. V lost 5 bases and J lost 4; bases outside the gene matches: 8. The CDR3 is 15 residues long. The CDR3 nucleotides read TGTGCCAGCAGTGGGGGGGGACAGGGTGCCACTGAAGCTTTCTTT. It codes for CASSGGGQGATEAFF.

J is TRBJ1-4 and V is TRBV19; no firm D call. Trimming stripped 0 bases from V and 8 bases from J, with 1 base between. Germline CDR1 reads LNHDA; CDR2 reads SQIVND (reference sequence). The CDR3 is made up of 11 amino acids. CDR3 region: CASSIEEKLFF. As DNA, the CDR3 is TGTGCCAGTAGTATAGAAGAAAAACTGTTTTTT.

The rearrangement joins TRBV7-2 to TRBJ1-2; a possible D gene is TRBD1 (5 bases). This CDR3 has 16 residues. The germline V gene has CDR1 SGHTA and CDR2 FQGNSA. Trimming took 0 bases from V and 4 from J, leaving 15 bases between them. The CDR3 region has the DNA TGTGCCAGCAGCTTAGCGCTTGGGCAGGGAGCCTATGGCTACACCTTC. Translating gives CASSLALGQGAYGYTF.

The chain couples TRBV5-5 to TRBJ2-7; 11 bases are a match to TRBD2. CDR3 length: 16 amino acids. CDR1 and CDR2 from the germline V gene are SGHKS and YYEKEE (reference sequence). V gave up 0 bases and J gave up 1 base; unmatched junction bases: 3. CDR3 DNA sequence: TGTGCCAGCAGCTTGGGTTCTAGCGGGGGGTCCTACGAGCAGTACTTC. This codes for CASSLGSSGGSYEQYF.

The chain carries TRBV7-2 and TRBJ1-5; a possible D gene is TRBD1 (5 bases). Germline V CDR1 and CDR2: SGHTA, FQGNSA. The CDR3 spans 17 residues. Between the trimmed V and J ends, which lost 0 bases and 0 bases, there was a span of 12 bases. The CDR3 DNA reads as TGTGCCAGCAGCTTAGCGTTTTTGGACAATAGCAATCAGCCCCAGCATTTT. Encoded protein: CASSLAFLDNSNQPQHF.

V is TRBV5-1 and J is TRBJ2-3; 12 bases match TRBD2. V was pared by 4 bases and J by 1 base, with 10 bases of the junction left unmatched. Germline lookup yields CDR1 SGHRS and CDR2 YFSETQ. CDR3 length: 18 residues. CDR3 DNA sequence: TGCGCCAGCAGCCCAAGCCGGACTAGCGGGACGGGCACAGATACGCAGTATTTT. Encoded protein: CASSPSRTSGTGTDTQYF.

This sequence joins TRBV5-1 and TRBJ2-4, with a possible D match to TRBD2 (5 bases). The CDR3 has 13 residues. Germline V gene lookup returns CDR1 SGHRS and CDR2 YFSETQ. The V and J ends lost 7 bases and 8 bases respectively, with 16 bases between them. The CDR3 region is CASSSWPEDIQYF. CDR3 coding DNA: TGCGCCAGCTCCTCATGGCCGGAGGACATTCAGTACTTC.

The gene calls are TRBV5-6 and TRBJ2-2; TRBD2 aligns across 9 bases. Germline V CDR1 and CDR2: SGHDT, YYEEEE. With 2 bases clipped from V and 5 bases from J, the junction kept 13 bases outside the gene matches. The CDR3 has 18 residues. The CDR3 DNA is TGTGCCAGCAGCTTCGGGACTAGCTACGGGGACGTGACCGGGGAGCTGTTTTTT. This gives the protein CASSFGTSYGDVTGELFF.

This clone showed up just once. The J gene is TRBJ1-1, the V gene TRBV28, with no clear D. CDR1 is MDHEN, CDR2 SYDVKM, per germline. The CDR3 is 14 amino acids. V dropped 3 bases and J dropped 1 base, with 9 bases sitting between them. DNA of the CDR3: TGTGCCAGCAGTTTGGCCAGAGAGAACACTGAAGCTTTCTTT. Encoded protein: CASSLARENTEAFF.

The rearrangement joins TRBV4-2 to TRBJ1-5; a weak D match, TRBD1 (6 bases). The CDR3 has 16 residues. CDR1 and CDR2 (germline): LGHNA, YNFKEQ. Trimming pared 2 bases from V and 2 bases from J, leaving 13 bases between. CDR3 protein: CASSQPTGGGNQPQHF. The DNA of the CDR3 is TGTGCCAGCAGCCAACCAACGGGGGGCGGCAATCAGCCCCAGCATTTT.

CDR3 residues: CASSYTGSNQPQHF. In nucleotides, the CDR3 is TGTGCCAGCAGCTATACAGGTAGCAATCAGCCCCAGCATTTT. The chain couples TRBV7-2 to TRBJ1-5; a weak D match, TRBD1 (5 bases). The CDR3 length is 14 residues. Germline CDR1 is SGHTA and CDR2 is FQGNSA. V lost 4 bases, J lost 0 bases, and 7 bases lay in between.

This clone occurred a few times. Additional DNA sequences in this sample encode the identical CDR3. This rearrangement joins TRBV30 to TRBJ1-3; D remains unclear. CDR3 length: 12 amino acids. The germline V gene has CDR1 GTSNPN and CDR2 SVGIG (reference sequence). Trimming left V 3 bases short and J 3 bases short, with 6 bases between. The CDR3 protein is CAWRGSGNTIYF. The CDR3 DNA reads TGTGCCTGGAGGGGCAGTGGAAACACCATATATTTT. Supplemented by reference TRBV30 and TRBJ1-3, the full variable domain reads SQTIHQWPATLVQPVGSPLSLECTVEGTSNPNLYWYRQAAGRGLQLLFYSVGIGQISSEVPQNLSASRPQDRQFILSSKKLLLSDSGFYLCAWRGSGNTIYFGEGSWLTVV.

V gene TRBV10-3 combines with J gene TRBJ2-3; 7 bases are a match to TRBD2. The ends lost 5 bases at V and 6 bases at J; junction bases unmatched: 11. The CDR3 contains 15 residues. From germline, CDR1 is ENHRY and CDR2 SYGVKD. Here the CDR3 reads CAISSVAGAQDTQYF. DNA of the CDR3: TGTGCCATCAGTAGTGTGGCGGGAGCCCAGGATACGCAGTATTTT.

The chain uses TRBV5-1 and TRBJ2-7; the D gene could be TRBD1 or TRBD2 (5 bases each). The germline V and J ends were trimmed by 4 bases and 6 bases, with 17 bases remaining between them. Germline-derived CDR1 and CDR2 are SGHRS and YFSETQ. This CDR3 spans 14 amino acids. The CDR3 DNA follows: TGCGCCAGCAGCGGTCTGGGGGATGGTTTCGAGCAGTACTTC. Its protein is CASSGLGDGFEQYF.

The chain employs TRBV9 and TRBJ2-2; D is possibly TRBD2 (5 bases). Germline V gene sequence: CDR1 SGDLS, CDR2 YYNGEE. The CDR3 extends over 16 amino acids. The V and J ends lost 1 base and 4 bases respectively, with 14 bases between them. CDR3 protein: CASSVSSGITTGELFF. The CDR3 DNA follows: TGTGCCAGCAGCGTAAGCAGCGGCATTACCACCGGGGAGCTGTTTTTT.

The CDR3 here is CASSPTTGVGWTDTQYF. In DNA, the CDR3 is TGTGCCAGCTCGCCCACTACAGGGGTGGGTTGGACAGATACGCAGTATTTT. The V and J genes are TRBV18 and TRBJ2-3, with 7 bases identical to TRBD1. The germline V gene has CDR1 KGHSH and CDR2 LQKENI. The ends lost 6 bases at V and 3 bases at J; junction bases unmatched: 15. This CDR3 comprises 17 residues. Full variable domain (remainder filled in from reference TRBV18 and TRBJ2-3): NAGVMQNPRHLVRRRGQEARLRCSPMKGHSHVYWYRQLPEEGLKFMVYLQKENIIDESGMPKERFSAEFPKEGPSILRIQQVVRGDSAAYFCASSPTTGVGWTDTQYFGPGTRLTVL.

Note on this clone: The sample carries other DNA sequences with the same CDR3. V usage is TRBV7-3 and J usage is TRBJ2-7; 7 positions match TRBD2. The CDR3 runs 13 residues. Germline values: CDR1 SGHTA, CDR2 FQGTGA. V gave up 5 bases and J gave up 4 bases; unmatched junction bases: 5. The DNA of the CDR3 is TGTGCCAGCAGCAGCCCCGGGGGGTACGAGCAGTACTTC. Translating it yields CASSSPGGYEQYF.

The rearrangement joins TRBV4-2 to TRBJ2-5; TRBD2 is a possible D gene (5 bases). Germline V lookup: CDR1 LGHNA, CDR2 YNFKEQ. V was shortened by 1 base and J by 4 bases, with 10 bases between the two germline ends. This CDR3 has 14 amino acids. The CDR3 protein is CASSQVSGGETQYF. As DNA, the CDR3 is TGTGCCAGCAGCCAAGTCAGCGGTGGAGAGACCCAGTACTTC.

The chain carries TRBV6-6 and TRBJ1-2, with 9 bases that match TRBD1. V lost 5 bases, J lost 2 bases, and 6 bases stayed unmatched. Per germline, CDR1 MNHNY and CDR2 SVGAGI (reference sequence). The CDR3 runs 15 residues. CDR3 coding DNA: TGTGCCAGCAGTCCAGGGACAGGGAGAAACTATGGCTACACCTTC. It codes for CASSPGTGRNYGYTF.

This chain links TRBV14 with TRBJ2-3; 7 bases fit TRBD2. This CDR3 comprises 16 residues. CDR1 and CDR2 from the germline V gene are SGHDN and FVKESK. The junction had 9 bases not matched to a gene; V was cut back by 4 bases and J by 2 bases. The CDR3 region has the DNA TGTGCCAGCAGCCGATTGGGCGGGAGCCCCACAGATACGCAGTATTTT. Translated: CASSRLGGSPTDTQYF.

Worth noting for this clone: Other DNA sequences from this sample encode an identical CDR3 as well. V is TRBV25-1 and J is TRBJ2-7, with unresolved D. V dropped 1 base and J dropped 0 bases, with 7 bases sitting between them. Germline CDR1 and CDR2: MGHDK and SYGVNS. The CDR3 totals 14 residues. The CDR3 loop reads CASSESGSSYEQYF. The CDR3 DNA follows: TGTGCCAGCAGTGAATCCGGCAGCTCCTACGAGCAGTACTTC.

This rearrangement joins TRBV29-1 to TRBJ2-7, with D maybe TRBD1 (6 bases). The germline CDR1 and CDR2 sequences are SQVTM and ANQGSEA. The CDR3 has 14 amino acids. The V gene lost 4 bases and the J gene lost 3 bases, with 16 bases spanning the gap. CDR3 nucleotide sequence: TGCAGCGTTGGGAGGCAGGGGAAAATCTACGAGCAGTACTTC. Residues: CSVGRQGKIYEQYF.

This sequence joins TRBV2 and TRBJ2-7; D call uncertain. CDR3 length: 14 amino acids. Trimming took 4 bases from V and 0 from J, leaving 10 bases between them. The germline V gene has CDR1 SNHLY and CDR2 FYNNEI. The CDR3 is CASSVSSYSYEQYF. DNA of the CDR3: TGTGCCAGCAGTGTCAGCTCCTACTCCTACGAGCAGTACTTC.

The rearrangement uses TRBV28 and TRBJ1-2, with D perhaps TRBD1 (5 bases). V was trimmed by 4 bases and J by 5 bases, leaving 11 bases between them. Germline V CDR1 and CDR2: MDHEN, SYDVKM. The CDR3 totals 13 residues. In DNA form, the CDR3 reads TGTGCCAGCAGTTGGGGGAAAGGGTATGGCTACACCTTC. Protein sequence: CASSWGKGYGYTF.

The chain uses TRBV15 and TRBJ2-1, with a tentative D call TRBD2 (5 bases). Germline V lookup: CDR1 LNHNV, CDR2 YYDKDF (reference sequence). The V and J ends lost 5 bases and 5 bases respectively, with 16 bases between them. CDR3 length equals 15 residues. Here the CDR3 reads CATSHTIWTDNEQFF. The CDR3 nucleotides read TGTGCCACCAGCCACACTATATGGACTGACAATGAGCAGTTCTTC.